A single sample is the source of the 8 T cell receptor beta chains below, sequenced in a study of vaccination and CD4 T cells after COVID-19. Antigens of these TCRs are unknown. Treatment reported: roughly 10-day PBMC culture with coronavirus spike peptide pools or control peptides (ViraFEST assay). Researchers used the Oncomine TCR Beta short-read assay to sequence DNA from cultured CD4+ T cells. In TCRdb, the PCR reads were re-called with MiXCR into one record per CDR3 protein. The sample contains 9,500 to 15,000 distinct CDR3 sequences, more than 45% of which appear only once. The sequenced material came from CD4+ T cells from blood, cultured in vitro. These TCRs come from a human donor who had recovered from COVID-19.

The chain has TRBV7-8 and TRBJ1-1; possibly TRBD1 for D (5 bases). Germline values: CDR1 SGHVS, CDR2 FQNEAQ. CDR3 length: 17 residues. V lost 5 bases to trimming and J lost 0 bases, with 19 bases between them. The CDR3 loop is CASSQKPTASLNTEAFF. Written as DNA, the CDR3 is TGTGCCAGCAGCCAGAAACCGACAGCTAGCTTGAACACTGAAGCTTTCTTT.

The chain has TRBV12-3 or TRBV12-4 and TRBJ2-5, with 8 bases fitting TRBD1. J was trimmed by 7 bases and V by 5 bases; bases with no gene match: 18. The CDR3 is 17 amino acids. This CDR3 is CASSPGLPGQGYGTQYF. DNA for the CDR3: TGTGCCAGCAGTCCCGGTCTGCCTGGACAGGGCTACGGGACCCAGTACTTC.

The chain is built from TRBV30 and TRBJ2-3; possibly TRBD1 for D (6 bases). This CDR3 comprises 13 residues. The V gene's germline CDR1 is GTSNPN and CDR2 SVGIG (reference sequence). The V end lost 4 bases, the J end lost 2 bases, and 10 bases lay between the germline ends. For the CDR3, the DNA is TGTGCCTGGAAAAGGACAGTCACAGATACGCAGTATTTT. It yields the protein CAWKRTVTDTQYF.

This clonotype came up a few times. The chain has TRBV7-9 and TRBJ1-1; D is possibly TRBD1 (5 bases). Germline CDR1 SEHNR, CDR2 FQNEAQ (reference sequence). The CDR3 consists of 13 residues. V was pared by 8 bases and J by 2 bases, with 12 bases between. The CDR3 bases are TGTGCCAGCGTCGGGCAGGGAAACACTGAAGCTTTCTTT. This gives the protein CASVGQGNTEAFF.

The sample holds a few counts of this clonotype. CDR3 amino acids: CSARPTGTYRSPLHF. The CDR3 DNA is TGCAGTGCCCGGCCGACAGGGACCTACCGTTCACCCCTCCACTTT. V and J are TRBV20-1 and TRBJ1-6; 7 bases fit TRBD1. The CDR3 runs to 15 residues. CDR1 is DFQATT, CDR2 SNEGSKA, per germline (reference sequence). V lost 6 bases to trimming and J lost 9 bases; unmatched junction nucleotides: 14.

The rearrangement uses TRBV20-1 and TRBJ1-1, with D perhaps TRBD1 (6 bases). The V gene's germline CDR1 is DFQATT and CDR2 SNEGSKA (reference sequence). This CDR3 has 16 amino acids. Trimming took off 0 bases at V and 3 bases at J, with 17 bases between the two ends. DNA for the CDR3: TGCAGTGCTAGAGATAACTGGGTTAGGGGGGACACTGAAGCTTTCTTT. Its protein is CSARDNWVRGDTEAFF.

Here the CDR3 DNA reads TGTGCCACCAGTGATTTTCGGACTAGCCAGAATGAGCAGTTCTTC. Encoded protein: CATSDFRTSQNEQFF. The V call is TRBV24-1, the J call TRBJ2-1, with 8 bases fitting TRBD2. The germline V gene has CDR1 KGHDR and CDR2 SFDVKD. The CDR3 totals 15 residues. The trim removed 1 base at V and 7 bases at J, leaving 5 bases unmatched.

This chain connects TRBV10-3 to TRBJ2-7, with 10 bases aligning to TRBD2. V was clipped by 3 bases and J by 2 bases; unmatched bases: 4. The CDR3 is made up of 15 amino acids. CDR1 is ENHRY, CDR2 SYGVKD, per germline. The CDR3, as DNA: TGTGCCATCAGTGATTCCAGCGGGAGGGCCTACGAGCAGTACTTC. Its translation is CAISDSSGRAYEQYF.